What follows are 4 T cell receptor beta chains derived from one specimen sequenced in a study of blood T cell repertoires in COVID-19. TCRdb's copy holds only in-frame clones and misses some; the assay was immunoSEQ multiplex PCR. The data hold about 250,000 clones, with about nine tenths observed a single time. Sequencing used PBMCs or T cells enriched from blood (not recorded which). These receptor sequences come from a man between 35 and 55 years old who had recovered from COVID-19.

The rearrangement joins TRBV5-4 to TRBJ1-2; D is unclear. This CDR3 is 14 amino acids long. Germline V gene sequence: CDR1 SGHNT, CDR2 YYREEE (reference sequence). V was shortened by 4 bases and J by 8 bases, with 18 bases between the two germline ends. CDR3 region: CASSETPAPRGYTF. Written as DNA, the CDR3 is TGTGCCAGCAGCGAGACCCCGGCGCCGAGGGGCTACACCTTC. Full variable domain (remainder filled in from reference TRBV5-4 and TRBJ1-2): ETGVTQSPTHLIKTRGQQVTLRCSSQSGHNTVSWYQQALGQGPQFIFQYYREEENGRGNFPPRFSGLQFPNYSSELNVNALELDDSALYLCASSETPAPRGYTFGSGTRLTVV.

The chain employs TRBV6-1 and TRBJ1-2; tentatively, D is TRBD1 (6 bases). This CDR3 is 14 amino acids long. Trimming cost V 3 bases and J 4 bases, with 12 bases left between them. The germline CDR1 and CDR2 sequences are MNHNS and SASEGT. CDR3 sequence reads: CASSEGASLYGYTF. DNA of the CDR3: TGTGCCAGCAGTGAGGGGGCCAGCCTCTATGGCTACACCTTC.

This clone was seen a few times. The chain is built from TRBV7-2 and TRBJ1-6, with 8 nucleotides matching TRBD1. CDR3 length equals 17 residues. CDR1 is SGHTA, CDR2 FQGNSA, per germline. The trim removed 5 bases at V and 0 bases at J, leaving 6 bases unmatched. The CDR3 DNA sequence: TGTGCCAGCAGCGCCCGGGACAGGAGCTCCTATAATTCACCCCTCCACTTT. Its protein product is CASSARDRSSYNSPLHF.

The V and J genes are TRBV5-1 and TRBJ1-5; D perhaps matches TRBD1 (6 bases). Germline V gene sequence: CDR1 SGHRS, CDR2 YFSETQ. The length of the CDR3 is 14 residues. Trimming left V 7 bases short and J 2 bases short, with 13 bases between. The DNA of the CDR3 is TGCGCCAGCGCCAGGGGCGAGGGCAATCAGCCCCAGCATTTT. Translation: CASARGEGNQPQHF.